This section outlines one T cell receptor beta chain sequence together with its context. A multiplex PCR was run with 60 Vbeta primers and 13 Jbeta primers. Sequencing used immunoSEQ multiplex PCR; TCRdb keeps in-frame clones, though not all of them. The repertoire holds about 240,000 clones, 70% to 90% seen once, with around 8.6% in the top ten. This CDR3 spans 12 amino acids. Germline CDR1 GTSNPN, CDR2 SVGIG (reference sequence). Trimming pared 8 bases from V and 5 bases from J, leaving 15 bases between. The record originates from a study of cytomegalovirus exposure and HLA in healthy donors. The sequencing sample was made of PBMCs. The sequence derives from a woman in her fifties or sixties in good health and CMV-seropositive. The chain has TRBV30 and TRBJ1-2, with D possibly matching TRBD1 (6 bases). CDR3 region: CARDRRGYGYTF. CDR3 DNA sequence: TGTGCCAGAGACAGGCGCGGATATGGCTACACCTTC.